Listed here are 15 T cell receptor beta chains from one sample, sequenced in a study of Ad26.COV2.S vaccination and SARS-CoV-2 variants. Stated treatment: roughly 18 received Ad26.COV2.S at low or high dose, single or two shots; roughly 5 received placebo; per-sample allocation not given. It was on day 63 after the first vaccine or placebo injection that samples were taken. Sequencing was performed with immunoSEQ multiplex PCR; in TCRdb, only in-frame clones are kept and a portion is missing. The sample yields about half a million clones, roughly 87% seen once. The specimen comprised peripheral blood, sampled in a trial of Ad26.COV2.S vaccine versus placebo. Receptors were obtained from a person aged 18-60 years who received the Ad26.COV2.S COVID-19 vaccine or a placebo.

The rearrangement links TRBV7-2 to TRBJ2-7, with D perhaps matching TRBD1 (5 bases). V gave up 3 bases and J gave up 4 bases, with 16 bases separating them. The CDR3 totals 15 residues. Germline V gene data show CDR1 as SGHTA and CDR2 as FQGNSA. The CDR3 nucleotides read TGTGCCAGCAGCTTGTTGGGGCAGGGTCTGTACGAGCAGTACTTC. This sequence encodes CASSLLGQGLYEQYF.

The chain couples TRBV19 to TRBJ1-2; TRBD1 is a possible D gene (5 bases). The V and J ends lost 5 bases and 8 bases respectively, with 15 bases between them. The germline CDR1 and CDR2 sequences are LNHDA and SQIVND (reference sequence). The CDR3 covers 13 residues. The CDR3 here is CASSSSGPGGYTF. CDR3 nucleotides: TGTGCCAGTAGTTCATCAGGGCCGGGGGGCTACACCTTC.

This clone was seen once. This CDR3 is CASSYRLGGGEQFF. CDR3 nucleotides: TGTGCCAGCAGTTATCGTCTCGGGGGAGGTGAGCAGTTCTTC. The chain carries TRBV6-2 or TRBV6-3 and TRBJ2-1; maybe TRBD2 (6 bases). The CDR3 contains 14 residues. V lost 3 bases to trimming and J lost 9 bases, with 15 bases between them. Germline assignment: CDR1 MNHEY and CDR2 SVGEGT.

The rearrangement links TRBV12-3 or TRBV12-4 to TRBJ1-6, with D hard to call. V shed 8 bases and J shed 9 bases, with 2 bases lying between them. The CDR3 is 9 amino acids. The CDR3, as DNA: TGTGCCAGCGGTTCACCCCTCCACTTT. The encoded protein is CASGSPLHF.

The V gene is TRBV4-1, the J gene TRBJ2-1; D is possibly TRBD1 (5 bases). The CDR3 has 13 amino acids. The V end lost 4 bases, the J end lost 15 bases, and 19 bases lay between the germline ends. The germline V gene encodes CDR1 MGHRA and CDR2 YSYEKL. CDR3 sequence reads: CASSPGDSWAGFF. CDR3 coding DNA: TGCGCCAGCAGCCCCGGTGACAGCTGGGCCGGGTTCTTC.

CDR3 loop: CASSLRVSYNEQFF. The CDR3 DNA reads TGTGCCAGCAGCCTAAGGGTTTCCTACAATGAGCAGTTCTTC. The rearrangement uses TRBV9 and TRBJ2-1, with D unclear. The CDR3 consists of 14 residues. Trimming cost V 4 bases and J 1 base, with 9 bases left between them. CDR1 and CDR2 from the germline V gene are SGDLS and YYNGEE.

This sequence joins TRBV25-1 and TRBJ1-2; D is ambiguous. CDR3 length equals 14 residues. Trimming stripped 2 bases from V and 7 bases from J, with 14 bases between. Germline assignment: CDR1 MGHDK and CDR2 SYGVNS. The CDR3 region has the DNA TGTGCCAGCAGTGAACTTTCGGGAGTGGGTGGCTACACCTTC. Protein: CASSELSGVGGYTF.

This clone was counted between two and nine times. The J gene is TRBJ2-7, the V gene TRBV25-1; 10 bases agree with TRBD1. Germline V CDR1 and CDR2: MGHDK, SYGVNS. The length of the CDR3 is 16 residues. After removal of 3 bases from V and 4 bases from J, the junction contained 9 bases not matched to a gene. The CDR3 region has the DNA TGTGCCAGCAGTGACACAACGGGACAGGGGTCTTACGAGCAGTACTTC. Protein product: CASSDTTGQGSYEQYF.

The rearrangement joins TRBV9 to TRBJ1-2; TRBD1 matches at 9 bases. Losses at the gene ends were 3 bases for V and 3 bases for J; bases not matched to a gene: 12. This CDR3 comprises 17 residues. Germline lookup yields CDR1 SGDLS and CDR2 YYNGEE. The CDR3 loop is CASSGNPTGGEYYGYTF. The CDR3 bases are TGTGCCAGCAGCGGAAACCCGACAGGGGGTGAATACTATGGCTACACCTTC.

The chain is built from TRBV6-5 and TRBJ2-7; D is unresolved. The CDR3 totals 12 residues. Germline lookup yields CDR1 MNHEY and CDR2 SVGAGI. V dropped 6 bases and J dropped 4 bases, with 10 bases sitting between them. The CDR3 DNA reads TGTGCCAGCAGCCTATCCGGGTACGAGCAGTACTTC. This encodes CASSLSGYEQYF.

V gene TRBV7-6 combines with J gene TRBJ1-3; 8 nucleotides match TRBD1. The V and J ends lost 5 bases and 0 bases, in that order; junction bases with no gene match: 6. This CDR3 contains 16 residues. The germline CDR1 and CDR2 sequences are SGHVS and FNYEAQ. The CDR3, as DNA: TGTGCCAGCAGCACTTACAGGGGGTCCTCTGGAAACACCATATATTTT. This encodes CASSTYRGSSGNTIYF.

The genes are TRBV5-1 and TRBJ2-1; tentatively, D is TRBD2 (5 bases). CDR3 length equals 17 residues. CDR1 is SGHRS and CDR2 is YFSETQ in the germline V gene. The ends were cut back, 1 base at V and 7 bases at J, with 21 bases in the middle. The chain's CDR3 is CASSLWSGPLLQNEQFF. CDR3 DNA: TGCGCCAGCAGCTTGTGGAGCGGCCCCCTACTACAGAATGAGCAGTTCTTC.

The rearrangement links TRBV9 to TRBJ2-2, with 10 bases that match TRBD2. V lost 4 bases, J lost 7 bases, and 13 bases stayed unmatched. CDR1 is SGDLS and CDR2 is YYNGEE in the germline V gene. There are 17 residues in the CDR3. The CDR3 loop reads CASSSRLAGNFGGELFF. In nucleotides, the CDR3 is TGTGCCAGCAGCTCTCGACTAGCGGGTAACTTTGGCGGGGAGCTGTTTTTT.

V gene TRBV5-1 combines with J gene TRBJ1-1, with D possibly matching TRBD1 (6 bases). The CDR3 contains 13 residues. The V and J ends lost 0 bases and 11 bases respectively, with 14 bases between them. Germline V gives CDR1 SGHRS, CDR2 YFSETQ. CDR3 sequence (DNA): TGCGCCAGCAGCTTGGATGGCAGGGGAGGCGCTTTCTTT. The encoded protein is CASSLDGRGGAFF.

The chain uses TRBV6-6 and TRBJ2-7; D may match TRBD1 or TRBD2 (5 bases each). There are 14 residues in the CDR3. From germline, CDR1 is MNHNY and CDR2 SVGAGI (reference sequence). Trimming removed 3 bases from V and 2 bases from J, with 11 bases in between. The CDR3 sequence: CASSYGGSAYEQYF. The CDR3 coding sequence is TGTGCCAGCAGTTATGGGGGAAGTGCCTACGAGCAGTACTTC.